The entry that follows covers one T cell receptor beta chain sequence. What it binds is not known. The record originates from a study of T cells in Graves' hyperthyroidism and ophthalmopathy. Regarding the study as a whole: Most thyroid clonotypes expanded above 0.001 appeared in blood too.

The CDR3 covers 14 residues. Germline CDR1 MNHNS, CDR2 SASEGT. J lost 5 bases, V lost 8 bases, and 5 bases had no gene match. Researchers took RNA transcripts and amplified the TCR beta CDR3 regions from them. The primer set for the first-round RT-PCR of the TCR CDR3 was HTBI. TCRdb independently ran MiXCR on the multiplex PCR reads; one entry per CDR3 protein. The sample carries about 560,000 distinct CDR3 sequences, roughly 14% recorded once. Stable disease denoted Graves' hyperthyroidism without ophthalmopathy progression within 18 months. Sequences were obtained from blood. The clonotype originates from a woman aged 25 to 45 with Graves' hyperthyroidism. The chain is built from TRBV6-1 and TRBJ2-1; 11 bases agree with TRBD2. DNA of the CDR3: TGTGCCAGCGGGGGACTAGCGGTGGACAATGAGCAGTTCTTC. This codes for CASGGLAVDNEQFF.